The 4 T cell receptor beta chains in this list originate from one sample, sequenced in a study of blood T cell repertoires in COVID-19. The data were produced by immunoSEQ multiplex PCR, yet TCRdb's version contains in-frame clones alone and is incomplete. The data contain 150,000 to 200,000 clones, approximately 86% of them singletons. Sequences were obtained from peripheral blood. The receptor set was obtained from a woman in her 40s with COVID-19, enrolled during active disease.

This clone was observed a handful of times. The chain is built from TRBV7-9 and TRBJ1-5, with D tentatively TRBD1 (5 bases). Trimming removed 1 base from V and 0 bases from J, with 13 bases in between. Germline V gives CDR1 SEHNR, CDR2 FQNEAQ (reference sequence). The CDR3 spans 17 residues. For the CDR3, the DNA is TGTGCCAGCAGCTTAGTAGGACATTCCTATAGCAATCAGCCCCAGCATTTT. This translates into CASSLVGHSYSNQPQHF.

The chain uses TRBV6-5 and TRBJ2-1; D perhaps matches TRBD2 (5 bases). From germline, CDR1 is MNHEY and CDR2 SVGAGI. The CDR3 spans 15 residues. Trimming left V 8 bases short and J 1 base short, with 15 bases between. CDR3 protein: CASREGRNSYNEQFF. The CDR3 region has the DNA TGTGCCAGCCGAGAGGGCAGGAATTCCTACAATGAGCAGTTCTTC.

The chain links TRBV28 to TRBJ1-2; D call uncertain. The V and J ends lost 11 bases and 3 bases respectively, with 16 bases between them. The germline CDR1 and CDR2 sequences are MDHEN and SYDVKM. CDR3 length equals 13 residues. The chain's CDR3 is CAAGSGLDYGYTF. For the CDR3, the DNA is TGTGCCGCCGGGTCGGGTCTTGACTATGGCTACACCTTC.

This rearrangement joins TRBV5-6 to TRBJ1-1; D possibly corresponds to TRBD1 (6 bases). This CDR3 is 12 amino acids long. The V and J ends lost 4 bases and 12 bases respectively, with 16 bases between them. Per the germline V gene, CDR1 is SGHDT and CDR2 is YYEEEE. The CDR3 DNA follows: TGTGCCAGCAGCGCAACAGGGATTGGGACTTTCTTT. Translation: CASSATGIGTFF.